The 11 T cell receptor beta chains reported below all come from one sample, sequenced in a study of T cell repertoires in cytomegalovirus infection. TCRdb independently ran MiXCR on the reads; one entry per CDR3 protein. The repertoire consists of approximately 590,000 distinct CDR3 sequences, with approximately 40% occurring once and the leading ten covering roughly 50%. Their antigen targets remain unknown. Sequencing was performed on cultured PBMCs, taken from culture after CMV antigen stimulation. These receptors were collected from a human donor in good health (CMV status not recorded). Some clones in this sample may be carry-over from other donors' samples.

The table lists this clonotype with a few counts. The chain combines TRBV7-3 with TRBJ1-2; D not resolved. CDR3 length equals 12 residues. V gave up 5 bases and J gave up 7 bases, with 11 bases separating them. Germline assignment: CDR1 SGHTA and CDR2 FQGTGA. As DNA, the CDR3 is TGTGCCAGCAGCCTGCTGGTTGGTGGCTACACCTTC. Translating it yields CASSLLVGGYTF.

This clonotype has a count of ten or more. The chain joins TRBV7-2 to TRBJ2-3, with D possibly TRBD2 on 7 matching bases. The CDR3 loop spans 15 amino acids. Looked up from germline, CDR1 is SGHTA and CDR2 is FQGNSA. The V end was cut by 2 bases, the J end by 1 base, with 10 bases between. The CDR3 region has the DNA TGTGCCAGCAGCTTAACCGGGGGGCGCACAGATACGCAGTATTTT. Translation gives CASSLTGGRTDTQYF.

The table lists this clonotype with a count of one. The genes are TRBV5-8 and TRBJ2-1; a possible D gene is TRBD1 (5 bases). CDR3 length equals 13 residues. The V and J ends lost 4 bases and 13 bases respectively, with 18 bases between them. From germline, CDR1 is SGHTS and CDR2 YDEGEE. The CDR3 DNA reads TGTGCCAGCAGCCCTCCTCCCAAGACAGTACAGTTCTTC. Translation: CASSPPPKTVQFF. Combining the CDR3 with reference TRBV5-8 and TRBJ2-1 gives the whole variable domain EAGVTQSPTHLIKTRGQQATLRCSPISGHTSVYWYQQALGLGLQFLLWYDEGEERNRGNFPPRFSGRQFPNYSSELNVNALELEDSALYLCASSPPPKTVQFFGPGTRLTVL.

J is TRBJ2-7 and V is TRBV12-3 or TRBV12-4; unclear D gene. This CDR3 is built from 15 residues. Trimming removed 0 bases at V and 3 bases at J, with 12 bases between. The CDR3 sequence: CASSLAWVLGYEQYF. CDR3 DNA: TGTGCCAGCAGTTTAGCTTGGGTCCTGGGCTACGAGCAGTACTTC.

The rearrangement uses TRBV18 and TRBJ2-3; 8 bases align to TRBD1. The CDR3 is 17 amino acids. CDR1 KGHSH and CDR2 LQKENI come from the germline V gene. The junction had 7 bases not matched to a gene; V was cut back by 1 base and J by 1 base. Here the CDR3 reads CASSPLGTGPGTDTQYF. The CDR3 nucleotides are TGTGCCAGCTCACCACTTGGGACAGGCCCAGGCACAGATACGCAGTATTTT.

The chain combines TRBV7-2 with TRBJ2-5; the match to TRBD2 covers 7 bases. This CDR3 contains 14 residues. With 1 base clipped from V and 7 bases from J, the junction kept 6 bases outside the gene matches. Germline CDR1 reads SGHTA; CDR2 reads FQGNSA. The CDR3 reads CASSLDRTRRTQYF. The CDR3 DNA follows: TGTGCCAGCAGCTTAGATAGGACTAGACGGACCCAGTACTTC.

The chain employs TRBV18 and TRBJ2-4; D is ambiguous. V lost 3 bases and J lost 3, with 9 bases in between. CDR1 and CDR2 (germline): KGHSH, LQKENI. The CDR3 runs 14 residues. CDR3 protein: CASSPQMGKNIQYF. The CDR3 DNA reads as TGTGCCAGCTCACCGCAGATGGGCAAAAACATTCAGTACTTC.

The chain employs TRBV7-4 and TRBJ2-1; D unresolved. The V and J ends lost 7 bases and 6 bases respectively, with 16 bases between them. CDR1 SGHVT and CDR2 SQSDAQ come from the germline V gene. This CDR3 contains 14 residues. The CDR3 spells CASTIGQAGNEQFF. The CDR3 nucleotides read TGTGCCAGCACCATAGGCCAAGCTGGCAATGAGCAGTTCTTC.

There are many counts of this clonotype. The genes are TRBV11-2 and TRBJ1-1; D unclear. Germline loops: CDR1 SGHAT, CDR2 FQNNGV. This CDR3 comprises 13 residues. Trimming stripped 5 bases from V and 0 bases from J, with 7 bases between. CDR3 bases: TGTGCCAGCAGCCCCACAGTGAACACTGAAGCTTTCTTT. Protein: CASSPTVNTEAFF. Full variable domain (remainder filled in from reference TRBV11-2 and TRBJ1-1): EAGVAQSPRYKIIEKRQSVAFWCNPISGHATLYWYQQILGQGPKLLIQFQNNGVVDDSQLPKDRFSAERLKGVDSTLKIQPAKLEDSAVYLCASSPTVNTEAFFGQGTRLTVV.

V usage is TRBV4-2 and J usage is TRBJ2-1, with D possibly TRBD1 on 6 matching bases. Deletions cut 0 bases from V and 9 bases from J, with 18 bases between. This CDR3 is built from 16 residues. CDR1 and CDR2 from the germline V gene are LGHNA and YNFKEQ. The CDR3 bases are TGTGCCAGCAGCCAAGAGGGGCCCCAACAGGGTACTGAGCAGTTCTTC. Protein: CASSQEGPQQGTEQFF.

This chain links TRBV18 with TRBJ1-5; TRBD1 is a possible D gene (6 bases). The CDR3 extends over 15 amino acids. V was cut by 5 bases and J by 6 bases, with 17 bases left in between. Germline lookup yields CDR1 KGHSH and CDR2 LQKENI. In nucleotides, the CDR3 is TGTGCCAGCTCAGAAAGACAGGCGGGTAGTCAGCCCCAGCATTTT. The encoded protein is CASSERQAGSQPQHF. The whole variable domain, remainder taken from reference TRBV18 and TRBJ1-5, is NAGVMQNPRHLVRRRGQEARLRCSPMKGHSHVYWYRQLPEEGLKFMVYLQKENIIDESGMPKERFSAEFPKEGPSILRIQQVVRGDSAAYFCASSERQAGSQPQHFGDGTRLSIL.